The clone carrying this T cell receptor (beta chain) showed up many times. The data are from a study of regulatory T cells in long-lasting Graves disease. Time point denoted: persistent/refractory GD, antithyroid drugs over 5 years with positive TRAb. Extracted PBMC RNA gave rise to the TCR library. For TCR beta, libraries came from iRepertoire HTBI primers and Arm-PCR of CDR3 regions. TCRdb itself ran the multiplex PCR reads through MiXCR, one entry per CDR3 protein. The top ten clones hold about a quarter of a sample with 420,000 or so distinct CDR3 sequences, around 22% of them seen once. The V end was cut by 6 bases, the J end by 6 bases, with 5 bases between. Germline CDR1 reads SNHLY; CDR2 reads FYNNEI. This CDR3 has 10 amino acids.

The chain is built from TRBV2 and TRBJ2-5; D is unresolved. This clonotype was sampled from a female donor with Graves disease. The starting material was peripheral blood mononuclear cells (PBMCs), obtained when the disease was refractory, from a patient treated with antithyroid drugs. As DNA, the CDR3 is TGTGCCAGCAGGGGGAAGACCCAGTACTTC. Its translation is CASRGKTQYF.